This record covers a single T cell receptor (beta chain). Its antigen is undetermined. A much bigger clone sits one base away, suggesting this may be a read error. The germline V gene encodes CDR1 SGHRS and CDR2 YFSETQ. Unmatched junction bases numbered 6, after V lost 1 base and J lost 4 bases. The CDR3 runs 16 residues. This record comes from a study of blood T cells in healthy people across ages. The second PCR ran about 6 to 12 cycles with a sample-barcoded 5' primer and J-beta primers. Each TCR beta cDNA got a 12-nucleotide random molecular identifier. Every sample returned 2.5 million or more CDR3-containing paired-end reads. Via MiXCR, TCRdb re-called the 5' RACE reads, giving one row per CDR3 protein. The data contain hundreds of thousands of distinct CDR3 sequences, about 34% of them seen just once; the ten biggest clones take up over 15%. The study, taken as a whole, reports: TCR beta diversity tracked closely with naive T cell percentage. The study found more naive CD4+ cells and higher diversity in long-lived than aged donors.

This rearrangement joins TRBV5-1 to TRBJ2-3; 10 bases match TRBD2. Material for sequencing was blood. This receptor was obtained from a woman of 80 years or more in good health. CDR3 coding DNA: TGCGCCAGCAGCTTGAGGAGCGGGGGGGCGGCAGATACGCAGTATTTT. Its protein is CASSLRSGGAADTQYF.